This paragraph covers one T cell receptor (beta chain) sequence. Data came from immunoSEQ multiplex PCR; TCRdb stores just in-frame clones and leaves some out. The sample carries roughly 230,000 clones, more than 80% recorded once. The record originates from a study of blood T cell repertoires in COVID-19. About the study: Spain, Italy and the United States supplied samples that represented acute and convalescent COVID-19. T cells, B-cell-depleted T cells, or PBMCs provided the cDNA or gDNA that served as material.

The CDR3 has 13 residues. Germline V gives CDR1 WNHNN, CDR2 SYGVQD (reference sequence). V shed 5 bases and J shed 7 bases, with 15 bases lying between them. Sample: peripheral blood. The sequence was obtained from a human donor in a cohort sampled during active COVID-19. The rearrangement joins TRBV10-1 to TRBJ2-7, with D hard to call. CDR3 coding DNA: TGCGCCAGCAGTCCAACTTTTAAACGGGAGCAGTACTTC. Translation gives CASSPTFKREQYF.